Presented here are 3 T cell receptor beta chains from one specimen sequenced in a study of blood T cell repertoires in COVID-19 (dated by TCRdb to the early 2020s). Library generation was performed with the immunoSEQ multiplex PCR assay. TCRdb limited this immuneACCESS table to in-frame rearrangements with V and J called. A share of clones is missing; checked studies link under half to unresolved V genes, and the rest is unexplained. The sample table records over 200,000 clones; approximately 90% of these occur just once. The ten largest account for 9% to 12% of the sample. The sample comprised PBMCs or T cells enriched from blood (not recorded which). These receptors originate from a man aged 18 to 35 with acute COVID-19.

This chain links TRBV15 with TRBJ2-7; TRBD2 matches at 12 bases. V lost 1 base and J lost 9; bases outside the gene matches: 10. The CDR3 contains 16 residues. Per the germline V gene, CDR1 is LNHNV and CDR2 is YYDKDF (reference sequence). This chain's CDR3 is CATSRASLAGGPGQYF. Written as DNA, the CDR3 is TGTGCCACCAGCAGAGCAAGCCTAGCGGGAGGGCCGGGGCAGTACTTC.

DNA for the CDR3: TGTGCCAGCAGCCCAAGCGGAGGGAGCTCCTACGAGCAGTACTTC. Amino acids: CASSPSGGSSYEQYF. This sequence joins TRBV3-1 (or the pseudogene TRBV3-2) and TRBJ2-7, with D perhaps matching TRBD2 (6 bases). CDR1 and CDR2 from the germline V gene are LGHDT and YNNKEL (reference sequence). The CDR3 extends over 15 amino acids. The V and J ends lost 4 bases and 0 bases respectively, with 13 bases between them.

V gene TRBV4-1 combines with J gene TRBJ2-7, with a tentative D call TRBD2 (6 bases). V was clipped by 6 bases and J by 1 base, with 16 bases between them. Germline V gene sequence: CDR1 MGHRA, CDR2 YSYEKL. CDR3 length equals 15 residues. CDR3 nucleotide sequence: TGCGCCAGCAGTTCACCCGGGAGTAGGTCCTACGAGCAGTACTTC. This codes for CASSSPGSRSYEQYF.